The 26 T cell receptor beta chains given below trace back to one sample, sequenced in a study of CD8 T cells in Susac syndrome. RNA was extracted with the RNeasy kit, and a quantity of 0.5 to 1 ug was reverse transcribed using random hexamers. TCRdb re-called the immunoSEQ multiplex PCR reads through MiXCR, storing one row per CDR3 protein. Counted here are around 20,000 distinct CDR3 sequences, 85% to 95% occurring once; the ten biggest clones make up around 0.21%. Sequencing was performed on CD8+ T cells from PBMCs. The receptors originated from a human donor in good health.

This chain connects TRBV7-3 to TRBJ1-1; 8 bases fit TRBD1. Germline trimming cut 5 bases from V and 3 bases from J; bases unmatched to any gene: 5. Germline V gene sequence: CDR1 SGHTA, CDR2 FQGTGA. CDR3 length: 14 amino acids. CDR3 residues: CASSPRGRDTEAFF. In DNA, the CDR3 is TGTGCCAGCAGCCCCAGGGGGCGGGACACTGAAGCTTTCTTT.

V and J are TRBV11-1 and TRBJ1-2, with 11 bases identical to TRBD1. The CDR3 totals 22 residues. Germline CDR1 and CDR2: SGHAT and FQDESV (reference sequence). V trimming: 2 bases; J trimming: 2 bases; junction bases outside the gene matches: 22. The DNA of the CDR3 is TGTGCCAGCAGCTTAAGTTACGAGCTTGACCGGGACAGGGGGTTGGAAAACTATGGCTACACCTTC. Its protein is CASSLSYELDRDRGLENYGYTF.

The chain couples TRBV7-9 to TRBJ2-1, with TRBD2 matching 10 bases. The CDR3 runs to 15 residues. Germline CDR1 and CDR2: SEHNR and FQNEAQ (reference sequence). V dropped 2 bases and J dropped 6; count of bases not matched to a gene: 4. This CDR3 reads CASSLLLAGPNEQFF. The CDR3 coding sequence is TGTGCCAGCAGCTTACTACTAGCGGGACCCAATGAGCAGTTCTTC.

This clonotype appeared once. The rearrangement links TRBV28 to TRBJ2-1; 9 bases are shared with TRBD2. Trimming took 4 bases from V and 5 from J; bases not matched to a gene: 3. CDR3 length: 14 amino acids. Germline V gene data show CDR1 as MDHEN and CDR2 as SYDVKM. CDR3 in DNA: TGTGCCAGCAGTTGGACTAGCGAGAACAATGAGCAGTTCTTC. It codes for CASSWTSENNEQFF.

CDR3 DNA: TGTGCCAGCAGCTTAGTGCCTCAGGGGACCTTTAGTGGCTACACCTTC. Translation: CASSLVPQGTFSGYTF. The V call is TRBV7-8, the J call TRBJ1-2, with D maybe TRBD1 (6 bases). With 1 base removed from V and 7 bases from J, the gap between germline ends came to 19 bases. This CDR3 has 16 amino acids. Germline V lookup: CDR1 SGHVS, CDR2 FQNEAQ.

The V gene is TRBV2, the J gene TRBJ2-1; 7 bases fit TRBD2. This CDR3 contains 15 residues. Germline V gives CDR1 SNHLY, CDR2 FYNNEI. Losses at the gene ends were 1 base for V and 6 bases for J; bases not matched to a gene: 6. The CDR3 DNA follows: TGTGCCAGCAGTGAAGGGCGGGAGCGTGGCAATGAGCAGTTCTTC. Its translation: CASSEGRERGNEQFF. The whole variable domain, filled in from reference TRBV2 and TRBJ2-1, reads EPEVTQTPSHQVTQMGQEVILRCVPISNHLYFYWYRQILGQKVEFLVSFYNNEISEKSEIFDDQFSVERPDGSNFTLKIRSTKLEDSAMYFCASSEGRERGNEQFFGPGTRLTVL.

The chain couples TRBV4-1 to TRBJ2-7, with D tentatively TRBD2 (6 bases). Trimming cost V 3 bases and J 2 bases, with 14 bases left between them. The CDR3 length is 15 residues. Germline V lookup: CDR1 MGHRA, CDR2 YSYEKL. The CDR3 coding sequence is TGCGCCAGCAGCCACCCACGGGGGTCACCCTACGAGCAGTACTTC. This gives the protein CASSHPRGSPYEQYF.

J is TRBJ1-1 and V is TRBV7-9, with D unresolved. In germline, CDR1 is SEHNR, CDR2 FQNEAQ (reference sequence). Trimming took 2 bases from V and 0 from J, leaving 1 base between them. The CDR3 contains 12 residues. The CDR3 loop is CASSLMNTEAFF. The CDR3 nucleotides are TGTGCCAGCAGCTTAATGAACACTGAAGCTTTCTTT.

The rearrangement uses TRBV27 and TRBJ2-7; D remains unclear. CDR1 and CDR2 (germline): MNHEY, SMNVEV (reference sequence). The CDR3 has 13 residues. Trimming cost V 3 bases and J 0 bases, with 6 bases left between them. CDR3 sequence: CASSFVHSYEQYF. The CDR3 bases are TGTGCCAGCAGTTTCGTACACTCCTACGAGCAGTACTTC.

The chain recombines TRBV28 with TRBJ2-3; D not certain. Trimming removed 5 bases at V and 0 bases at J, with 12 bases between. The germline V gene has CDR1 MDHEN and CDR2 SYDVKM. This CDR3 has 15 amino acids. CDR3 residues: CASSHGVASTDTQYF. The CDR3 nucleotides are TGTGCCAGCAGTCATGGGGTGGCTAGCACAGATACGCAGTATTTT.

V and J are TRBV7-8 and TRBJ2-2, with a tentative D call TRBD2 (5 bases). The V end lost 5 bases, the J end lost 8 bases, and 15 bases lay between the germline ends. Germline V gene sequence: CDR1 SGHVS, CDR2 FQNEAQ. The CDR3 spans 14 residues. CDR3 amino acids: CASSSHSSSGELFF. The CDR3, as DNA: TGTGCCAGCAGCAGTCACTCTAGCTCTGGGGAGCTGTTTTTT.

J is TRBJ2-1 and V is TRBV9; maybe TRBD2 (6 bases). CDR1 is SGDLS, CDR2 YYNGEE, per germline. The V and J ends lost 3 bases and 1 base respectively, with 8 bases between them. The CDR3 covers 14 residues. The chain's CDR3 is CASSGGTSYNEQFF. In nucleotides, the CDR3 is TGTGCCAGCAGCGGCGGGACGTCCTACAATGAGCAGTTCTTC. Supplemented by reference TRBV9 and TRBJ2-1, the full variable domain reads DSGVTQTPKHLITATGQRVTLRCSPRSGDLSVYWYQQSLDQGLQFLIQYYNGEERAKGNILERFSAQQFPDLHSELNLSSLELGDSALYFCASSGGTSYNEQFFGPGTRLTVL.

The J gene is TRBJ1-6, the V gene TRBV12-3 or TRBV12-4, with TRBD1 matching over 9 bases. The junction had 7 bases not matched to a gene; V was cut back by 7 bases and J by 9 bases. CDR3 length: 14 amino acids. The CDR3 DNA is TGTGCCAGCATACCGGGACAGGGAGGTTCACCCCTCCACTTT. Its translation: CASIPGQGGSPLHF.

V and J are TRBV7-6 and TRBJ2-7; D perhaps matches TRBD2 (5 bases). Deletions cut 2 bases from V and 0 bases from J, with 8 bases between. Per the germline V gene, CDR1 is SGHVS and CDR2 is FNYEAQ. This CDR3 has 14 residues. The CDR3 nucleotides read TGTGCCAGCAGCTTAAGCGGCAGCTCCTACGAGCAGTACTTC. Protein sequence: CASSLSGSSYEQYF.

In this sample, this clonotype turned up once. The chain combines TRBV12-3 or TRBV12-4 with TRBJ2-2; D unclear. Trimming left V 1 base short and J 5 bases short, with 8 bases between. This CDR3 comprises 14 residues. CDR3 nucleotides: TGTGCCAGCAGTTTAGTAAAAGGGACCGGGGAGCTGTTTTTT. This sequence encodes CASSLVKGTGELFF.

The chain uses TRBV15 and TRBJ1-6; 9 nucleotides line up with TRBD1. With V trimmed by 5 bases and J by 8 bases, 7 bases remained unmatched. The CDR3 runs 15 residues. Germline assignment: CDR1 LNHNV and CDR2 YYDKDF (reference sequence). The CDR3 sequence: CATSRGDRADSPLHF. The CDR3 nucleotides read TGTGCCACCAGCCGAGGGGACAGGGCGGATTCACCCCTCCACTTT.

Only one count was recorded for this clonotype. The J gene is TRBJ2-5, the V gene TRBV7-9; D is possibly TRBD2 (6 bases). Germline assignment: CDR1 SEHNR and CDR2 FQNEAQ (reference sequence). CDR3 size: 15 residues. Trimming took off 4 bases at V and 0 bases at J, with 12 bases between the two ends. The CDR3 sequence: CASSSDRDYQETQYF. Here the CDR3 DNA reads TGTGCCAGCAGCTCCGACCGGGACTACCAAGAGACCCAGTACTTC.

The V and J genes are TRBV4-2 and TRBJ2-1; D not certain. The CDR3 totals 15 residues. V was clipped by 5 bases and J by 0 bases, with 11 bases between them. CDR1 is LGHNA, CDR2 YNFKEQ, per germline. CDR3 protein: CASSLTYSSYNEQFF. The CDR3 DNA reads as TGTGCCAGCAGCTTAACGTATAGCTCCTACAATGAGCAGTTCTTC.

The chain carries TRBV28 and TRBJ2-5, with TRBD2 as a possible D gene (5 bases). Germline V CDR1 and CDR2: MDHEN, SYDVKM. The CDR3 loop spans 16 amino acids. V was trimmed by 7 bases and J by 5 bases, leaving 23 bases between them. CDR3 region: CASTHGTGSGLETQYF. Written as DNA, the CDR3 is TGTGCCAGCACCCACGGAACGGGGAGTGGGCTGGAGACCCAGTACTTC.

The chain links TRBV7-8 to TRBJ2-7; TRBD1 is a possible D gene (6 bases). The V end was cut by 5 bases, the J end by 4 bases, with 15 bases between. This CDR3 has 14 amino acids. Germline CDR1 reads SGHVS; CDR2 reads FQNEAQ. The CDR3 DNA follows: TGTGCCAGCAGCCCGACCGGGACAAATTACGAGCAGTACGTC. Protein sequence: CASSPTGTNYEQYV.

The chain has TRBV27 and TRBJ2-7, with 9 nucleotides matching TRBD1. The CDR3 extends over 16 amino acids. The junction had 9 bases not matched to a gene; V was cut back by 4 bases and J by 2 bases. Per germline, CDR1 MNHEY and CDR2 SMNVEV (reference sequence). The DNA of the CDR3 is TGTGCCAGCAGTTCTCTCCTAGGACAGGGGACCTACGAGCAGTACTTC. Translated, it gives CASSSLLGQGTYEQYF.

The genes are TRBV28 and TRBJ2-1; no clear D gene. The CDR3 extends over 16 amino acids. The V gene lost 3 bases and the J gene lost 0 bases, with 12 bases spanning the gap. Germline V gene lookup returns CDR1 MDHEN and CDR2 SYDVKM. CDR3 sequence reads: CASSFQHWSSYNEQFF. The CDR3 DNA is TGTGCCAGCAGTTTCCAACACTGGAGCTCCTACAATGAGCAGTTCTTC. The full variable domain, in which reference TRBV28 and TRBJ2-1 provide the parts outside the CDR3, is DVKVTQSSRYLVKRTGEKVFLECVQDMDHENMFWYRQDPGLGLRLIYFSYDVKMKEKGDIPEGYSVSREKKERFSLILESASTNQTSMYLCASSFQHWSSYNEQFFGPGTRLTVL.

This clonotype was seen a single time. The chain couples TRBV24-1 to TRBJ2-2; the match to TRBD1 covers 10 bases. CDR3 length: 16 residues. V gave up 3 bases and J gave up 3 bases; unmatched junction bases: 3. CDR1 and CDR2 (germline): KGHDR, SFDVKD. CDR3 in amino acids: CATSDMDRGDTGELFF. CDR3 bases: TGTGCCACCAGTGATATGGACAGGGGGGACACCGGGGAGCTGTTTTTT.

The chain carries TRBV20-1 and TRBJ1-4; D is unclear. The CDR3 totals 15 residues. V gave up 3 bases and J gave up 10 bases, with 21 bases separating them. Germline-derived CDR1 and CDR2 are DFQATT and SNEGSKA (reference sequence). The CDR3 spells CSASRYGESAGKLFF. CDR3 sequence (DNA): TGCAGTGCTAGTCGGTATGGGGAGAGCGCAGGAAAACTGTTTTTT.

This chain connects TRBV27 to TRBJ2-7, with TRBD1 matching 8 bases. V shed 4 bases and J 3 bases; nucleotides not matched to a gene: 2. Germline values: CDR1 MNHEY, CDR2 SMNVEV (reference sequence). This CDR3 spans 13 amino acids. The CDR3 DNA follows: TGTGCCAGCAGTTCAACAGGGGGCTACGAGCAGTACTTC. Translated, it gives CASSSTGGYEQYF.

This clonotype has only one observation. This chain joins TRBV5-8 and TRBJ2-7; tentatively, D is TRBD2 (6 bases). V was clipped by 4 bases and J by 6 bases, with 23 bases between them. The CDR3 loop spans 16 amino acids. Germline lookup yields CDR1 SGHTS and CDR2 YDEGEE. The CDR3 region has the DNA TGTGCCAGCAGCCATTTCCCCCGGGAGATTGTGCCCGAGCAGTACTTC. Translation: CASSHFPREIVPEQYF. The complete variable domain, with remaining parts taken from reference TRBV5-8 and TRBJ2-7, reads EAGVTQSPTHLIKTRGQQATLRCSPISGHTSVYWYQQALGLGLQFLLWYDEGEERNRGNFPPRFSGRQFPNYSSELNVNALELEDSALYLCASSHFPREIVPEQYFGPGTRLTVT.